These 12 T cell receptor beta chains came from one sample sequenced in a study of T cells after yellow fever vaccination. TCRdb re-derived calls from the 5' RACE reads in MiXCR, one entry per CDR3 protein. The sample holds some 320,000 distinct CDR3 sequences, 4.1% seen once. Sequencing used PBMCs, obtained 5 days after the yellow fever booster vaccination. These receptors were obtained from a man in his late teens or twenties who received the YFV17D yellow fever vaccine.

The chain is built from TRBV5-6 and TRBJ1-2; TRBD1 agrees at 9 bases. CDR1 and CDR2 from the germline V gene are SGHDT and YYEEEE. The CDR3 is 16 amino acids. Trimming at V came to 0 bases and at J to 5 bases, leaving 8 bases not matched to a gene. The CDR3 sequence is CASSLDLETGGYGYTF. The CDR3 DNA follows: TGTGCCAGCAGCTTGGATCTCGAGACAGGGGGGTATGGCTACACCTTC.

The chain is built from TRBV6-2 or TRBV6-3 and TRBJ2-5; 8 bases match TRBD1. The ends lost 5 bases at V and 4 bases at J; junction bases unmatched: 6. This CDR3 is 14 amino acids long. The V gene's germline CDR1 is MNHEY and CDR2 SVGEGT. CDR3 in amino acids: CASSDRGRGETQYF. Written as DNA, the CDR3 is TGTGCCAGCAGTGACAGGGGCAGAGGAGAGACCCAGTACTTC.

The chain links TRBV3-1 to TRBJ1-1; no clear D. This CDR3 spans 14 amino acids. Germline CDR1 and CDR2: LGHDT and YNNKEL (reference sequence). Trimming stripped 4 bases from V and 2 bases from J, with 11 bases between. The CDR3 DNA sequence: TGTGCCAGCAGCCCCCATGACCCCAACACTGAAGCTTTCTTT. Amino acids: CASSPHDPNTEAFF.

This clonotype occurred many times. The V gene is TRBV5-1, the J gene TRBJ2-3; D unresolved. The germline V and J ends were trimmed by 0 bases and 4 bases, with 9 bases remaining between them. CDR1 is SGHRS, CDR2 YFSETQ, per germline. The CDR3 contains 14 residues. The CDR3 protein is CASSLGQQADTQYF. DNA of the CDR3: TGCGCCAGCAGCTTGGGGCAGCAAGCAGATACGCAGTATTTT.

This sequence joins TRBV30 and TRBJ2-1, with D perhaps TRBD1 (6 bases). V was trimmed by 5 bases and J by 5 bases, leaving 16 bases between them. Germline CDR1 GTSNPN, CDR2 SVGIG (reference sequence). The CDR3 runs 14 residues. The CDR3 nucleotides are TGTGCCTGGGGGTCAGAATGGGGGCACAATGAGCAGTTCTTC. As protein: CAWGSEWGHNEQFF.

Comment on this clonotype: One end of the junction fails to match germline, which may point to a read error. This chain connects TRBV15 to TRBJ1-6; 7 bases are a match to TRBD1. Germline V CDR1 and CDR2: LNHNV, YYDKDF (reference sequence). The CDR3 has 16 residues. CDR3 DNA sequence: TGTGCCACCGGCAGGATGACAGGGTTTTTGTTTTCACCCCTCCACTTT. This encodes CATGRMTGFLFSPLHF.

This sequence joins TRBV25-1 and TRBJ2-6; the match to TRBD1 covers 7 bases. CDR1 MGHDK and CDR2 SYGVNS come from the germline V gene. This CDR3 is 17 amino acids long. V trimming: 2 bases; J trimming: 2 bases; junction bases outside the gene matches: 6. CDR3 loop: CASSELDRDPGANVLTF. CDR3 sequence (DNA): TGTGCCAGCAGTGAACTCGACAGGGACCCTGGGGCCAACGTCCTGACTTTC.

This clonotype was seen only a few times. This chain uses TRBV2 with TRBJ1-5, with TRBD1 matching 10 bases. The CDR3 is 16 residues long. Germline trimming cut 6 bases from V and 1 base from J; bases unmatched to any gene: 6. Germline lookup yields CDR1 SNHLY and CDR2 FYNNEI. CDR3 in amino acids: CASRVDRGRSNQPQHF. DNA of the CDR3: TGTGCCAGCAGGGTCGACAGGGGGCGAAGCAATCAGCCCCAGCATTTT.

The chain joins TRBV10-3 to TRBJ2-4; D is unresolved. The CDR3 is made up of 15 amino acids. Germline CDR1 and CDR2: ENHRY and SYGVKD. Trimming took 7 bases from V and 1 from J, leaving 14 bases between them. CDR3: CAITPTEIAKNIQYF. CDR3 DNA: TGTGCCATCACCCCGACCGAGATCGCCAAAAACATTCAGTACTTC.

This clonotype has ten or more counts. CDR3 in DNA: TGTGCCATCAGTGAGCAGATTTTTGGCTCTGGAAACACCATATATTTT. Translation: CAISEQIFGSGNTIYF. The gene calls are TRBV10-3 and TRBJ1-3; D is uncertain. The CDR3 extends over 16 amino acids. Germline V lookup: CDR1 ENHRY, CDR2 SYGVKD. Deletions cut 2 bases from V and 0 bases from J, with 11 bases between.

In this sample, this clonotype turned up many times. The chain couples TRBV7-2 to TRBJ2-2, with no clear D. Germline CDR1 and CDR2: SGHTA and FQGNSA. The CDR3 has 14 amino acids. The ends were cut back, 3 bases at V and 1 base at J, with 6 bases in the middle. The CDR3 here is CASSFRQNTGELFF. The CDR3 DNA sequence: TGTGCCAGCAGCTTTCGACAGAACACCGGGGAGCTGTTTTTT.

The gene calls are TRBV4-3 and TRBJ2-3; a possible D gene is TRBD2 (6 bases). Trimming took 0 bases from V and 2 from J, leaving 15 bases between them. CDR1 and CDR2 (germline): LGHNA, YSLEER. The CDR3 runs to 17 residues. CDR3 in amino acids: CASSQDQGAGPTDTQYF. The CDR3 region has the DNA TGCGCCAGCAGCCAAGATCAAGGGGCGGGGCCCACAGATACGCAGTATTTT.